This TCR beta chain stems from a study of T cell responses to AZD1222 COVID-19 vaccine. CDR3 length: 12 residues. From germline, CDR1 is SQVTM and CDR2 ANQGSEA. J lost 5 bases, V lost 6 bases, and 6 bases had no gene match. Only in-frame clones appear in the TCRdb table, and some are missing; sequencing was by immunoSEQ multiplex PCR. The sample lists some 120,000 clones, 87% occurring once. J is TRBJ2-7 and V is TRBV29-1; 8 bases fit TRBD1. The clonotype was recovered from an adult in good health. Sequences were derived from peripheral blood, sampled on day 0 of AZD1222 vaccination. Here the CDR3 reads CSVGQGRDEQYF. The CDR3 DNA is TGCAGCGTAGGACAGGGTCGCGACGAGCAGTACTTC.